These 11 T cell receptor beta chains were sequenced from one sample in a study of blood T cell repertoires in COVID-19. The repertoire was sequenced with immunoSEQ multiplex PCR; TCRdb's copy has only in-frame clones and lacks some. The sample includes roughly 100,000 clones, 80% to 90% of them seen just once. The sample comprised peripheral blood. Receptors originate from an elderly man with COVID-19, enrolled during active disease.

This clone has only one observation. V is TRBV2 and J is TRBJ1-1; 8 bases are shared with TRBD1. Trimming removed 6 bases from V and 0 bases from J; junction bases left unmatched: 9. The CDR3 has 16 residues. Germline CDR1 reads SNHLY; CDR2 reads FYNNEI. This CDR3 reads CASSRDRLYMNTEAFF. The CDR3 nucleotides read TGTGCCAGCAGCAGGGACAGGCTGTATATGAACACTGAAGCTTTCTTT.

The sample holds many counts of this clone. V usage is TRBV6-2 or TRBV6-3 and J usage is TRBJ2-1; 7 nucleotides match TRBD1. V lost 5 bases, J lost 1 base, and 5 bases stayed unmatched. The CDR3 runs 15 residues. Germline V gene sequence: CDR1 MNHEY, CDR2 SVGEGT. CDR3 amino acids: CASSTRQGSYNEQFF. In DNA, the CDR3 is TGTGCCAGCAGTACTAGACAGGGTTCCTACAATGAGCAGTTCTTC.

The V call is TRBV28, the J call TRBJ2-6; TRBD1 matches 11 bases. Looked up from germline, CDR1 is MDHEN and CDR2 is SYDVKM. There are 17 residues in the CDR3. The V and J ends lost 3 bases and 4 bases, in that order; junction bases with no gene match: 5. The CDR3 DNA sequence: TGTGCCAGCAGTTTCGGACAGGGGGCGCCAGGGGCCAACGTCCTGACTTTC. It specifies CASSFGQGAPGANVLTF.

This clone was counted between two and nine times. V is TRBV6-6 and J is TRBJ2-7, with 8 bases identical to TRBD2. The CDR3 covers 15 residues. Germline CDR1 and CDR2: MNHNY and SVGAGI (reference sequence). With V trimmed by 10 bases and J by 1 base, 12 bases remained unmatched. CDR3 protein: CATKSGSIASYEQYF. Here the CDR3 DNA reads TGTGCCACCAAAAGCGGGAGTATCGCATCCTACGAGCAGTACTTC.

The chain's CDR3 is CASSPYPRLAGESQKYEQYF. CDR3 nucleotide sequence: TGTGCCAGTAGCCCTTACCCCCGGCTAGCGGGAGAGAGTCAAAAATACGAGCAGTACTTC. The chain links TRBV19 to TRBJ2-7, with 10 bases matching TRBD2. The germline gives CDR1 LNHDA, CDR2 SQIVND (reference sequence). V was pared by 6 bases and J by 4 bases, with 24 bases of the junction left unmatched. CDR3 length: 20 amino acids.

The gene calls are TRBV4-2 and TRBJ1-3; D gene ambiguous. V was pared by 0 bases and J by 3 bases, with 3 bases between. From germline, CDR1 is LGHNA and CDR2 YNFKEQ. The CDR3 is 13 amino acids. This CDR3 reads CASSQDRGNTIYF. Written as DNA, the CDR3 is TGTGCCAGCAGCCAAGATCGTGGAAACACCATATATTTT.

The chain uses TRBV6-5 and TRBJ1-1; no firm D call. The ends were cut back, 6 bases at V and 0 bases at J, with 8 bases in the middle. The CDR3 has 13 amino acids. The germline gives CDR1 MNHEY, CDR2 SVGAGI. The chain's CDR3 is CASRQQLNTEAFF. For the CDR3, the DNA is TGTGCCAGCAGACAGCAGTTGAACACTGAAGCTTTCTTT.

The rearrangement links TRBV5-1 to TRBJ2-5, with TRBD1 matching over 8 bases. Germline CDR1 is SGHRS and CDR2 is YFSETQ. CDR3 length: 15 amino acids. J lost 5 bases, V lost 0 bases, and 6 bases had no gene match. In DNA, the CDR3 is TGCGCCAGCAGCTTGGCAGGGGGCTTGTGGGAGACCCAGTACTTC. It is translated as CASSLAGGLWETQYF.

The chain uses TRBV3-1 (or the pseudogene TRBV3-2) and TRBJ2-3; 8 bases are a match to TRBD2. With 0 bases clipped from V and 5 bases from J, the junction kept 10 bases outside the gene matches. The CDR3 is made up of 17 amino acids. In germline, CDR1 is LGHDT, CDR2 YNNKEL (reference sequence). Written as DNA, the CDR3 is TGTGCCAGCAGCCAAGATCGGGGGGGATCTTCTCTAGATACGCAGTATTTT. This translates into CASSQDRGGSSLDTQYF.

The rearrangement uses TRBV2 and TRBJ2-5, with 12 bases fitting TRBD2. Losses at the gene ends were 6 bases for V and 2 bases for J; bases not matched to a gene: 10. The CDR3 length is 17 residues. The germline gives CDR1 SNHLY, CDR2 FYNNEI. Here the CDR3 reads CASSPTSGRGAQETQYF. For the CDR3, the DNA is TGTGCCAGCAGCCCGACTAGCGGGAGAGGGGCACAAGAGACCCAGTACTTC.

This chain connects TRBV19 to TRBJ2-1; a possible D gene is TRBD2 (5 bases). V lost 3 bases, J lost 9 bases, and 9 bases lay in between. The CDR3 is 12 residues long. Germline V lookup: CDR1 LNHDA, CDR2 SQIVND (reference sequence). The CDR3 protein is CASSITGGEQFF. The CDR3 nucleotides are TGTGCCAGTAGTATCACCGGAGGTGAGCAGTTCTTC. Full variable domain (outside the CDR3, taken from reference TRBV19 and TRBJ2-1): DGGITQSPKYLFRKEGQNVTLSCEQNLNHDAMYWYRQDPGQGLRLIYYSQIVNDFQKGDIAEGYSVSREKKESFPLTVTSAQKNPTAFYLCASSITGGEQFFGPGTRLTVL.